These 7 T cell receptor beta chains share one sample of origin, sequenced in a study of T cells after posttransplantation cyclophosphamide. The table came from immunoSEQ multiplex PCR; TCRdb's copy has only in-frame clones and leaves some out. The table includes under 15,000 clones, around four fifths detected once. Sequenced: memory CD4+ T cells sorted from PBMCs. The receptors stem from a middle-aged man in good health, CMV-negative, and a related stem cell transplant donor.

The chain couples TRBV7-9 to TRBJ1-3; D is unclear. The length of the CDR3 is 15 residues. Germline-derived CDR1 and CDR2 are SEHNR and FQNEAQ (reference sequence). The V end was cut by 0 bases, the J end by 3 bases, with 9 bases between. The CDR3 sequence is CASSLAGYSGNTIYF. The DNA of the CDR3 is TGTGCCAGCAGCTTAGCTGGTTATAGTGGAAACACCATATATTTT.

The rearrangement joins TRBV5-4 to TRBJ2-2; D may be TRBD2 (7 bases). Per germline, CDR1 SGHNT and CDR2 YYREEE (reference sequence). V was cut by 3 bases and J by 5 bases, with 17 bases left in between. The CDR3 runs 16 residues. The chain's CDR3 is CASSSRGGGFTGELFF. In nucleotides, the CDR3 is TGTGCCAGCAGCTCCCGGGGAGGGGGTTTTACCGGGGAGCTGTTTTTT. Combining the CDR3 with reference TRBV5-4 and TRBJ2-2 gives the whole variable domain ETGVTQSPTHLIKTRGQQVTLRCSSQSGHNTVSWYQQALGQGPQFIFQYYREEENGRGNFPPRFSGLQFPNYSSELNVNALELDDSALYLCASSSRGGGFTGELFFGEGSRLTVL.

The CDR3 DNA follows: TGTGCCAGCTCATTAGACAGGGCACCCACTGAAGCTTTCTTT. Amino acid sequence: CASSLDRAPTEAFF. The V and J genes are TRBV18 and TRBJ1-1; 7 bases are shared with TRBD1. Germline values: CDR1 KGHSH, CDR2 LQKENI. The ends lost 5 bases at V and 4 bases at J; junction bases unmatched: 7. There are 14 residues in the CDR3. The whole variable domain, filled in from reference TRBV18 and TRBJ1-1, reads NAGVMQNPRHLVRRRGQEARLRCSPMKGHSHVYWYRQLPEEGLKFMVYLQKENIIDESGMPKERFSAEFPKEGPSILRIQQVVRGDSAAYFCASSLDRAPTEAFFGQGTRLTVV.

CDR3 loop: CASSISGVNYGYTF. CDR3 nucleotide sequence: TGTGCCAGTAGTATTTCAGGGGTTAACTATGGCTACACCTTC. This chain connects TRBV19 to TRBJ1-2; D is perhaps TRBD1 (6 bases). Between the trimmed V and J ends, which lost 3 bases and 1 base, there was a span of 9 bases. Germline values: CDR1 LNHDA, CDR2 SQIVND (reference sequence). The CDR3 extends over 14 amino acids.

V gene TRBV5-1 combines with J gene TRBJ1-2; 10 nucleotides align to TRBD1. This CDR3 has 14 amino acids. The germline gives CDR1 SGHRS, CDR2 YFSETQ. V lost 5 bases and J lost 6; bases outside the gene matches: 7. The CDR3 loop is CASRGQGVPDGYTF. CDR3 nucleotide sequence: TGCGCCAGCAGAGGACAGGGGGTTCCTGATGGCTACACCTTC.

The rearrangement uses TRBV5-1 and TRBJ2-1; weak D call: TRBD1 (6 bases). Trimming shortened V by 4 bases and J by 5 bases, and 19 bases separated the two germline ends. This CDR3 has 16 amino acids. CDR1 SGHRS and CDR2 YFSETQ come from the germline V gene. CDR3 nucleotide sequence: TGCGCCAGCAGCCTAATAGGACAGATCGGGAACAATGAGCAGTTCTTC. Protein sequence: CASSLIGQIGNNEQFF. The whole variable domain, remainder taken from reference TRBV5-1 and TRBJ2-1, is KAGVTQTPRYLIKTRGQQVTLSCSPISGHRSVSWYQQTPGQGLQFLFEYFSETQRNKGNFPGRFSGRQFSNSRSEMNVSTLELGDSALYLCASSLIGQIGNNEQFFGPGTRLTVL.

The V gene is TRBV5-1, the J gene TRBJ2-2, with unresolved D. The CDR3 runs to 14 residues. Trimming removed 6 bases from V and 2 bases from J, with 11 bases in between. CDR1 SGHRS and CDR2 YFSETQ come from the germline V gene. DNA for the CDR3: TGCGCCAGCAAAATCGTTCTTAACACCGGGGAGCTGTTTTTT. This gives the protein CASKIVLNTGELFF.